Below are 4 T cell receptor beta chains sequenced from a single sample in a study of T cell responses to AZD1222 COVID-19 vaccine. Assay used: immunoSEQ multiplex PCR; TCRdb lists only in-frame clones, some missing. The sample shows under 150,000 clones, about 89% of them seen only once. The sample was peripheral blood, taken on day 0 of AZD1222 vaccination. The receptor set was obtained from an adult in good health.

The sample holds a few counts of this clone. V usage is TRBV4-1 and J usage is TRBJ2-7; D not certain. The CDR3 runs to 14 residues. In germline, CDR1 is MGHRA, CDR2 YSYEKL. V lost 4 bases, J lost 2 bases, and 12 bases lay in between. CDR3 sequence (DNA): TGCGCCAGCAGCCCGACCTTGGGCCCCTACGAGCAGTACTTC. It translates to CASSPTLGPYEQYF.

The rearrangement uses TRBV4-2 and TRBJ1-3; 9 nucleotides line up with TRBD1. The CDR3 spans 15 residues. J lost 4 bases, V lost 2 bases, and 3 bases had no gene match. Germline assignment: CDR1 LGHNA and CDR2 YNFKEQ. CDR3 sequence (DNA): TGTGCCAGCAGCCAAACAGGGGGCCCGGGAAACACCATATATTTT. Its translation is CASSQTGGPGNTIYF.

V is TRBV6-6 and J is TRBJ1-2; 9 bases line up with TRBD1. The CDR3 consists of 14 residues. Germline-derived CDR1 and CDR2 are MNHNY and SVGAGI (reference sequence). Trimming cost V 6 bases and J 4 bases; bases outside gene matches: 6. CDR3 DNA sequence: TGTGCCAGCAGCCTAGGACAGGGGACCTATGGCTACACCTTC. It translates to CASSLGQGTYGYTF.

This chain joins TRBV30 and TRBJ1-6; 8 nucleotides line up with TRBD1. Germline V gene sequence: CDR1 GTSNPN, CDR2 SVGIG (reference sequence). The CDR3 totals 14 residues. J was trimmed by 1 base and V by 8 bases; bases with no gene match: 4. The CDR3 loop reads CAADRGSYNSPLHF. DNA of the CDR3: TGTGCCGCTGACAGGGGATCCTATAATTCACCCCTCCACTTT.